This TCR beta chain was found in a study of regulatory T cells in long-lasting Graves disease. Study overall: The definition of persistent Graves' disease was over 5 years of antithyroid drugs with positive TSH receptor antibodies. Findings and caveats of the study: Persistent patients shared more public clonotypes (about 2,700) than newly diagnosed patients (approximately 960).

Trimming cost V 0 bases and J 3 bases, with 10 bases left between them. CDR3 length: 14 residues. Germline V CDR1 and CDR2: SGHTS, YDEGEE. HTBI primers from iRepertoire and Arm-PCR of CDR3 regions yielded the TCR beta libraries. Via MiXCR, TCRdb re-called the multiplex PCR reads, giving one row per CDR3 protein. The sample has fewer than 400,000 distinct CDR3 sequences, 15% to 20% seen once. This clonotype was counted ten times or more. Its target is not known. Time point noted: persistent/refractory GD, antithyroid drugs over 5 years with positive TRAb. Scientists built the TCR library using RNA that was extracted from PBMCs.

The J gene is TRBJ2-7, the V gene TRBV5-8; D unclear. The receptor was derived from a female donor with Graves disease. The sequenced sample was peripheral blood mononuclear cells (PBMCs), obtained when the disease was refractory, from a patient treated with antithyroid drugs. The CDR3 DNA sequence: TGTGCCAGCAGCTTGGTAGAGAATCACTACGAGCAGTACTTC. This codes for CASSLVENHYEQYF. Combining the CDR3 with reference TRBV5-8 and TRBJ2-7 gives the whole variable domain EAGVTQSPTHLIKTRGQQATLRCSPISGHTSVYWYQQALGLGLQFLLWYDEGEERNRGNFPPRFSGRQFPNYSSELNVNALELEDSALYLCASSLVENHYEQYFGPGTRLTVT.